Following are 24 T cell receptor beta chains from one sample sequenced in a study of identical twins. TCRdb analysed the 5' RACE reads with MiXCR anew, one entry per CDR3 protein. The repertoire has 520,000 or so distinct CDR3 sequences, 22% of them found once; the top ten carry 0.91%. The same specimen was also included in a second study, on T cells expressing NK-cell markers.

Sample: CD4+ T cells sorted from blood. The receptor set was obtained from a woman younger than 30 in good health.

In its sample, this clonotype was seen many times. The chain joins TRBV5-1 to TRBJ2-7; 9 bases fit TRBD1. Per the germline V gene, CDR1 is SGHRS and CDR2 is YFSETQ. The ends lost 4 bases at V and 3 bases at J; junction bases unmatched: 8. The CDR3 has 15 residues. CDR3 bases: TGCGCCAGCAGCGCCGGACAGGGGACGAACTACGAGCAGTACTTC. This translates into CASSAGQGTNYEQYF.

V and J are TRBV14 and TRBJ2-1; D is ambiguous. CDR1 and CDR2 (germline): SGHDN, FVKESK. The CDR3 loop spans 13 amino acids. Trimming left V 4 bases short and J 4 bases short, with 8 bases between. The CDR3 coding sequence is TGTGCCAGCAGCCCATCGCTTTACAATGAGCAGTTCTTC. Amino acid sequence: CASSPSLYNEQFF. The full variable domain, rest sourced from reference TRBV14 and TRBJ2-1, is EAGVTQFPSHSVIEKGQTVTLRCDPISGHDNLYWYRRVMGKEIKFLLHFVKESKQDESGMPNNRFLAERTGGTYSTLKVQPAELEDSGVYFCASSPSLYNEQFFGPGTRLTVL.

V is TRBV20-1 and J is TRBJ1-6; no clear D gene. CDR1 is DFQATT, CDR2 SNEGSKA, per germline (reference sequence). The CDR3 sequence is 14 residues long. The V end lost 4 bases, the J end lost 4 bases, and 11 bases lay between the germline ends. The CDR3: CSAIEKRYNSPLHF. Written as DNA, the CDR3 is TGCAGTGCTATCGAGAAAAGATATAATTCACCCCTCCACTTT.

This clonotype was seen more than once but under ten times. This chain uses TRBV6-5 with TRBJ1-2, with a weak D call TRBD1 (5 bases). This CDR3 is built from 12 residues. The germline V gene has CDR1 MNHEY and CDR2 SVGAGI. The ends were cut back, 5 bases at V and 7 bases at J, with 11 bases in the middle. CDR3 residues: CASSGGVSGYTF. As DNA, the CDR3 is TGTGCCAGCAGTGGGGGGGTGAGTGGCTACACCTTC.

This clonotype has just a few counts. The chain employs TRBV6-1 and TRBJ2-1; 9 bases map to TRBD2. J lost 7 bases, V lost 7 bases, and 11 bases had no gene match. Germline V CDR1 and CDR2: MNHNS, SASEGT. The CDR3 is 15 residues long. The CDR3, as DNA: TGTGCCAGCACCGAGCGCGGGAGGGCCGCAAATGAGCAGTTCTTC. Protein: CASTERGRAANEQFF.

The rearrangement joins TRBV24-1 to TRBJ2-1, with D perhaps assigned TRBD1 or TRBD2 (5 bases each). Germline CDR1 is KGHDR and CDR2 is SFDVKD. The V gene lost 3 bases and the J gene lost 6 bases, with 14 bases spanning the gap. The CDR3 spans 15 residues. The CDR3 DNA reads TGTGCCACCAGTGATCGGGACGGGTCAGCCAATGAGCAGTTCTTC. Amino acid sequence: CATSDRDGSANEQFF.

Only a few counts were recorded for this clonotype. The J gene is TRBJ2-1, the V gene TRBV12-3 or TRBV12-4; D call uncertain. The CDR3 has 15 residues. Trimming cost V 6 bases and J 1 base, with 13 bases left between them. CDR3 protein: CASSPERRSYNEQFF. For the CDR3, the DNA is TGTGCCAGCAGCCCGGAGCGCAGGTCCTACAATGAGCAGTTCTTC.

This clonotype was counted only a few times. The chain employs TRBV12-3 or TRBV12-4 and TRBJ1-2; 7 bases line up with TRBD1. Unmatched junction bases numbered 8, after V lost 6 bases and J lost 4 bases. The CDR3 is 14 amino acids. This CDR3 reads CASRLQGTPYGYTF. In DNA form, the CDR3 reads TGTGCCAGCAGGTTACAGGGGACCCCCTATGGCTACACCTTC.

The chain joins TRBV5-1 to TRBJ1-3; D uncertain. CDR1 is SGHRS and CDR2 is YFSETQ in the germline V gene. This CDR3 contains 14 residues. The V end was cut by 5 bases, the J end by 4 bases, with 13 bases between. CDR3 in DNA: TGCGCCAGCAGGCCATACGGATCCGGAAACACCATATATTTT. Residues: CASRPYGSGNTIYF.

The genes are TRBV7-2 and TRBJ2-7; D not resolved. Per germline, CDR1 SGHTA and CDR2 FQGNSA. Trimming cost V 5 bases and J 6 bases, with 14 bases left between them. CDR3 length: 13 amino acids. DNA for the CDR3: TGTGCCAGCAGCCTTTACGTGGTGAGCGAGCAGTACTTC. This translates into CASSLYVVSEQYF.

In this sample, this clonotype turned up a few times. The chain has TRBV9 and TRBJ1-2; weak D call: TRBD1 (6 bases). The CDR3 length is 14 residues. Germline lookup yields CDR1 SGDLS and CDR2 YYNGEE. V was trimmed by 0 bases and J by 4 bases, leaving 10 bases between them. Here the CDR3 reads CASSVDYRVYGYTF. The CDR3 DNA follows: TGTGCCAGCAGCGTAGATTACAGGGTCTATGGCTACACCTTC.

The chain joins TRBV20-1 to TRBJ2-5; 8 bases line up with TRBD2. The CDR3 spans 16 residues. Germline trimming cut 5 bases from V and 1 base from J; bases unmatched to any gene: 12. Germline V lookup: CDR1 DFQATT, CDR2 SNEGSKA (reference sequence). This CDR3 is CSAQPLTGGIQETQYF. In nucleotides, the CDR3 is TGCAGTGCTCAGCCGTTGACGGGAGGGATCCAAGAGACCCAGTACTTC.

V and J are TRBV7-9 and TRBJ2-3; 7 nucleotides line up with TRBD2. The V gene's germline CDR1 is SEHNR and CDR2 FQNEAQ (reference sequence). CDR3 size: 15 residues. V trimming: 1 base; J trimming: 2 bases; junction bases outside the gene matches: 3. CDR3: CASSLVGGNTDTQYF. The CDR3 region has the DNA TGTGCCAGCAGCTTAGTCGGGGGGAACACAGATACGCAGTATTTT.

V is TRBV12-3 or TRBV12-4 and J is TRBJ2-7; perhaps TRBD2 as D (6 bases). The V end was cut by 2 bases, the J end by 8 bases, with 10 bases between. The CDR3 runs 12 residues. This CDR3 is CASSLQAGQQYF. CDR3 nucleotide sequence: TGTGCCAGCAGTTTACAGGCGGGACAGCAGTACTTC.

The V call is TRBV6-1, the J call TRBJ2-1; D not certain. The germline V gene has CDR1 MNHNS and CDR2 SASEGT. CDR3 length equals 14 residues. V was cut by 6 bases and J by 4 bases, with 13 bases left in between. The CDR3 sequence is CASRKERTYNEQFF. CDR3 nucleotide sequence: TGTGCCAGCAGGAAGGAGCGTACTTACAATGAGCAGTTCTTC.

This chain uses TRBV20-1 with TRBJ1-1, with unresolved D. Germline CDR1 reads DFQATT; CDR2 reads SNEGSKA (reference sequence). Deletions cut 5 bases from V and 8 bases from J, with 15 bases between. The length of the CDR3 is 12 residues. The CDR3 region has the DNA TGCAGTGCTCAACGGTATTCCGGCGAAGCTTTCTTT. Translated, it gives CSAQRYSGEAFF.

This clonotype occurred a few times. The gene calls are TRBV12-3 or TRBV12-4 and TRBJ2-1; 8 nucleotides agree with TRBD2. V shed 6 bases and J 0 bases; nucleotides not matched to a gene: 7. CDR3 length equals 16 residues. The DNA of the CDR3 is TGTGCCAGCAGGCGCGACAGCGGGAGCTCCTACAATGAGCAGTTCTTC. As protein: CASRRDSGSSYNEQFF.

The chain employs TRBV9 and TRBJ1-1; 7 bases agree with TRBD1. This CDR3 spans 15 amino acids. The germline CDR1 and CDR2 sequences are SGDLS and YYNGEE. V trimming: 3 bases; J trimming: 5 bases; junction bases outside the gene matches: 10. CDR3 in DNA: TGTGCCAGCAGCGCCCAGGGGGGAAGTGGGACTGAAGCTTTCTTT. This translates into CASSAQGGSGTEAFF. Complete variable domain (other parts from reference TRBV9 and TRBJ1-1): DSGVTQTPKHLITATGQRVTLRCSPRSGDLSVYWYQQSLDQGLQFLIQYYNGEERAKGNILERFSAQQFPDLHSELNLSSLELGDSALYFCASSAQGGSGTEAFFGQGTRLTVV.

The table lists this clonotype with a few counts. The CDR3 sequence: CASSYSRRAGLHEQYF. In DNA form, the CDR3 reads TGTGCCAGCAGTTACTCCCGCCGGGCAGGGCTCCACGAGCAGTACTTC. The chain carries TRBV6-2 or TRBV6-3 and TRBJ2-7; D perhaps matches TRBD1 (5 bases). The CDR3 length is 16 residues. Germline CDR1 and CDR2: MNHEY and SVGEGT. V lost 0 bases and J lost 5, with 17 bases in between.

This clonotype was observed a few times. The CDR3 DNA follows: TGTGCCAGCAGTTTTAGTAACCGGGTTCGGGAGACCCAGTACTTC. Protein: CASSFSNRVRETQYF. The chain has TRBV12-3 or TRBV12-4 and TRBJ2-5; no clear D. Trimming cost V 3 bases and J 5 bases, with 16 bases left between them. CDR3 length: 15 residues.

This clonotype was seen a few times. The rearrangement uses TRBV7-2 and TRBJ1-2; a weak D match, TRBD1 (5 bases). The CDR3 totals 15 residues. Trimming took off 7 bases at V and 3 bases at J, with 18 bases between the two ends. Germline CDR1 reads SGHTA; CDR2 reads FQGNSA. The CDR3: CASTRWEGEDYGYTF. The CDR3 region has the DNA TGTGCCAGCACTAGGTGGGAAGGGGAAGACTATGGCTACACCTTC.

This clonotype was detected a few times. The CDR3 is CASSQGAGTYEQYF. Here the CDR3 DNA reads TGTGCCAGCAGCCAGGGGGCGGGGACCTACGAGCAGTACTTC. The chain joins TRBV4-2 to TRBJ2-7; D may match TRBD1 or TRBD2 (6 bases each). The germline V and J ends were trimmed by 3 bases and 2 bases, with 11 bases remaining between them. Per the germline V gene, CDR1 is LGHNA and CDR2 is YNFKEQ. The CDR3 is 14 amino acids.

This clonotype was seen more than once but under ten times. The chain links TRBV29-1 to TRBJ2-1; D perhaps matches TRBD2 (6 bases). The CDR3 runs to 15 residues. Germline loops: CDR1 SQVTM, CDR2 ANQGSEA. V lost 7 bases and J lost 0, with 16 bases in between. As DNA, the CDR3 is TGCAGCGCTGGGACTGGACAAAACTCCTACAATGAGCAGTTCTTC. This codes for CSAGTGQNSYNEQFF.

This chain joins TRBV7-6 and TRBJ2-7; TRBD2 is a possible D gene (6 bases). The CDR3 is made up of 14 amino acids. V lost 2 bases and J 4 bases, leaving 12 bases between the germline ends. CDR1 is SGHVS and CDR2 is FNYEAQ in the germline V gene. The CDR3 spells CASSLTRGAYEQYF. CDR3 coding DNA: TGTGCCAGCAGCTTAACGCGGGGAGCTTACGAGCAGTACTTC.